A single TCR beta chain is shown here with its context. Source study methods: Using reference gene primer amplification, nucleated cell counts were estimated. Data came from immunoSEQ multiplex PCR; TCRdb stores just in-frame clones and leaves some out. The V and J calls and the clone size are those of that table, but D and trimming were determined from the DNA. The repertoire holds about 200,000 clones, less than 85% seen once, with 7.2% in the top ten. The record originates from a study of blood T cell repertoires in COVID-19. Study-level background: Italy, Spain and the United States were the sources of the convalescent and acute COVID-19 samples.

With 3 bases clipped from V and 5 bases from J, the junction kept 10 bases outside the gene matches. The CDR3 is 16 amino acids. Germline CDR1 reads MNHNS; CDR2 reads SASEGT. This sequence joins TRBV6-1 and TRBJ1-5, with 7 nucleotides matching TRBD1. Material: peripheral blood. The source is a woman in her 70s with acute or convalescent COVID-19. The CDR3 region is CASSEAQGGADQPQHF. CDR3 sequence (DNA): TGTGCCAGCAGTGAGGCCCAGGGGGGCGCCGATCAGCCCCAGCATTTT.